This T cell receptor beta chain was obtained from a study of blood T cell repertoires in COVID-19. Trimming cost V 0 bases and J 6 bases; bases outside gene matches: 15. The CDR3 has 18 amino acids. CDR1 and CDR2 (germline): SGHRS, YFSETQ. Only in-frame clones appear in the TCRdb table, and some are missing; sequencing was by immunoSEQ multiplex PCR. Here the sample spans about 300,000 clones, approximately 89% being singletons. The clonotype originates from a young woman with COVID-19, enrolled during active disease. The chain uses TRBV5-1 and TRBJ2-7; 10 bases fit TRBD2. The sequencing sample was made of peripheral blood. For the CDR3, the DNA is TGCGCCAGCAGCTTGGCGTCCCTTTCCGCTAGCGGGAGTGGCGAGCAGTACTTC. Protein: CASSLASLSASGSGEQYF.